A single sample is the source of the 7 T cell receptor beta chains below, sequenced in a study of graft-versus-host responses after intestinal transplantation. These receptors lack a known antigen. Produced via immunoSEQ multiplex PCR; TCRdb's table is partial and in-frame only. The repertoire holds some 140,000 clones, with approximately 92% as singletons. The source material was unstimulated CD4+ T cells sorted from spleen or lymph node cells, sampled before intestinal transplant. These receptors were collected from a human donor who received an intestinal transplant.

The V call is TRBV5-1, the J call TRBJ2-5, with 9 bases that match TRBD2. This CDR3 has 15 amino acids. Germline lookup yields CDR1 SGHRS and CDR2 YFSETQ. J was trimmed by 5 bases and V by 4 bases; bases with no gene match: 9. Written as DNA, the CDR3 is TGCGCCAGCAGCCCTCCGCGGGGGGGCCGGGAGACCCAGTACTTC. It codes for CASSPPRGGRETQYF.

The V call is TRBV9, the J call TRBJ2-5; 10 nucleotides line up with TRBD2. CDR1 SGDLS and CDR2 YYNGEE come from the germline V gene. V shed 4 bases and J 5 bases; nucleotides not matched to a gene: 8. This CDR3 is built from 15 residues. The CDR3 here is CASSKRSGGAETQYF. The CDR3 nucleotides read TGTGCCAGCAGCAAGAGAAGCGGGGGGGCGGAGACCCAGTACTTC.

The chain uses TRBV2 and TRBJ2-1; D unclear. V lost 7 bases and J 0 bases, leaving 7 bases between the germline ends. The CDR3 covers 13 residues. Germline CDR1 reads SNHLY; CDR2 reads FYNNEI. The CDR3 sequence is CASTLSSYNEQFF. The CDR3 DNA reads as TGTGCCAGCACTTTGAGCTCCTACAATGAGCAGTTCTTC.

The chain carries TRBV6-1 and TRBJ2-3, with D possibly matching TRBD2 (5 bases). Trimming cost V 5 bases and J 0 bases, with 12 bases left between them. This CDR3 has 15 residues. Germline V CDR1 and CDR2: MNHNS, SASEGT. CDR3 sequence (DNA): TGTGCCAGCAGTTTATCACGGGGAAGCACAGATACGCAGTATTTT. Its protein product is CASSLSRGSTDTQYF.

The chain links TRBV7-9 to TRBJ1-2; 7 bases line up with TRBD1. This CDR3 contains 15 residues. V lost 1 base, J lost 2 bases, and 4 bases stayed unmatched. The germline gives CDR1 SEHNR, CDR2 FQNEAQ (reference sequence). CDR3 loop: CASSLGGTANYGYTF. The CDR3 DNA sequence: TGTGCCAGCAGCTTAGGGGGGACAGCGAACTATGGCTACACCTTC. Full variable domain (outside the CDR3, taken from reference TRBV7-9 and TRBJ1-2): DTGVSQNPRHKITKRGQNVTFRCDPISEHNRLYWYRQTLGQGPEFLTYFQNEAQLEKSRLLSDRFSAERPKGSFSTLEIQRTEQGDSAMYLCASSLGGTANYGYTFGSGTRLTVV.

The chain has TRBV11-1 and TRBJ2-5, with 10 bases lining up with TRBD2. Germline lookup yields CDR1 SGHAT and CDR2 FQDESV (reference sequence). This CDR3 contains 17 residues. The junction had 12 bases not matched to a gene; V was cut back by 3 bases and J by 5 bases. CDR3: CASSFPRERGGAETQYF. The CDR3 bases are TGTGCCAGCAGCTTCCCGCGGGAGCGGGGGGGCGCTGAGACCCAGTACTTC.

The V and J genes are TRBV9 and TRBJ1-1; D may be TRBD1 (6 bases). Germline V gene data show CDR1 as SGDLS and CDR2 as YYNGEE. The CDR3 spans 15 residues. V was cut by 3 bases and J by 0 bases, with 12 bases left in between. The CDR3 spells CASSAAGQLNTEAFF. CDR3 in DNA: TGTGCCAGCAGCGCAGCCGGACAGCTGAACACTGAAGCTTTCTTT.